The 20 T cell receptor beta chains presented below share a single source sample, sequenced in a study of CD8 T cells in ankylosing spondylitis. TCRdb independently ran MiXCR on the 5' RACE reads; one entry per CDR3 protein. Of about 250,000 distinct CDR3 sequences detected, over 30% appear once; the ten largest clones hold around 4.2%. The specimen sequenced was blood, either unsorted or a sorted T cell fraction (not recorded which). The receptors were sampled from a male donor with ankylosing spondylitis or in good health (not recorded which).

V gene TRBV9 combines with J gene TRBJ2-1; D might be TRBD1 (6 bases). Deletions cut 7 bases from V and 9 bases from J, with 14 bases between. Germline values: CDR1 SGDLS, CDR2 YYNGEE. CDR3 length equals 12 residues. The CDR3 sequence: CASGSRGSEQFF. In DNA form, the CDR3 reads TGTGCCAGCGGATCGAGGGGGAGTGAGCAGTTCTTC.

This chain uses TRBV20-1 with TRBJ2-2, with D maybe TRBD1 (5 bases). Germline V CDR1 and CDR2: DFQATT, SNEGSKA (reference sequence). CDR3 length: 14 residues. V was clipped by 6 bases and J by 3 bases, with 14 bases between them. This chain's CDR3 is CSAPGRAYTGELFF. DNA of the CDR3: TGCAGTGCGCCCGGCAGGGCCTACACCGGGGAGCTGTTTTTT.

V is TRBV15 and J is TRBJ2-2, with a tentative D call TRBD2 (5 bases). Between the trimmed V and J ends, which lost 0 bases and 6 bases, there was a span of 11 bases. This CDR3 has 15 amino acids. CDR1 and CDR2 from the germline V gene are LNHNV and YYDKDF (reference sequence). The chain's CDR3 is CATSRDVGIPGELFF. CDR3 DNA: TGTGCCACCAGCAGAGATGTCGGGATTCCCGGGGAGCTGTTTTTT.

This clonotype was seen a few times. The chain carries TRBV27 and TRBJ1-2; D might be TRBD1 (5 bases). The CDR3 spans 14 residues. Germline CDR1 and CDR2: MNHEY and SMNVEV (reference sequence). The V gene lost 9 bases and the J gene lost 0 bases, with 14 bases spanning the gap. The CDR3 DNA is TGTGCCAGTGGCAGGGTTTGGGCTAACTATGGCTACACCTTC. As protein: CASGRVWANYGYTF.

The V call is TRBV5-1, the J call TRBJ2-7; D ambiguous. V shed 0 bases and J shed 2 bases, with 12 bases lying between them. The germline V gene has CDR1 SGHRS and CDR2 YFSETQ. The CDR3 is made up of 15 amino acids. CDR3 region: CASSLASGPTYEQYF. The CDR3 DNA reads as TGCGCCAGCAGCTTGGCCTCAGGTCCCACCTACGAGCAGTACTTC.

The V call is TRBV29-1, the J call TRBJ2-1; maybe TRBD1 (6 bases). This CDR3 contains 11 residues. CDR1 SQVTM and CDR2 ANQGSEA come from the germline V gene. V lost 7 bases and J lost 14, with 18 bases in between. The CDR3 reads CSALRQGGKFF. DNA for the CDR3: TGCAGCGCCCTCAGACAAGGGGGTAAGTTCTTC.

The CDR3 coding sequence is TGCAGCGCCCGGCAGAGAGCTTTCTTT. Translation gives CSARQRAFF. The rearrangement joins TRBV20-1 to TRBJ1-1; D ambiguous. Germline CDR1 reads DFQATT; CDR2 reads SNEGSKA (reference sequence). The CDR3 runs to 9 residues.

The chain uses TRBV20-1 and TRBJ2-7; TRBD1 might be the D (5 bases). The ends were cut back, 5 bases at V and 2 bases at J, with 13 bases in the middle. CDR1 is DFQATT and CDR2 is SNEGSKA in the germline V gene (reference sequence). This CDR3 has 13 residues. The CDR3 here is CSAGRTTTYEQYF. As DNA, the CDR3 is TGCAGTGCTGGGCGGACAACAACCTACGAGCAGTACTTC.

This chain connects TRBV12-3 or TRBV12-4 to TRBJ1-3; D perhaps matches TRBD1 (6 bases). The V gene lost 6 bases and the J gene lost 0 bases, with 12 bases spanning the gap. CDR3 length: 15 residues. The CDR3: CASRPRGISGNTIYF. In DNA, the CDR3 is TGTGCCAGCAGACCAAGGGGGATCTCTGGAAACACCATATATTTT.

The V call is TRBV29-1, the J call TRBJ2-3, with 7 positions matching TRBD2. The germline CDR1 and CDR2 sequences are SQVTM and ANQGSEA. CDR3 length: 13 residues. V shed 3 bases and J 5 bases; nucleotides not matched to a gene: 5. CDR3 residues: CSVEVTSEDTQYF. In DNA form, the CDR3 reads TGCAGCGTTGAGGTAACTAGCGAAGATACGCAGTATTTT.

This clonotype showed up just a few times. V is TRBV5-5 and J is TRBJ1-5; TRBD1 agrees at 10 bases. Germline loops: CDR1 SGHKS, CDR2 YYEKEE (reference sequence). Losses at the gene ends were 1 base for V and 0 bases for J; bases not matched to a gene: 4. This CDR3 has 17 amino acids. CDR3 bases: TGTGCCAGCAGCTTGAAGGACAGGGGGTATAGCAATCAGCCCCAGCATTTT. Translating gives CASSLKDRGYSNQPQHF.

The rearrangement uses TRBV4-1 and TRBJ2-7; D gene unclear. The ends were cut back, 1 base at V and 3 bases at J, with 16 bases in the middle. Germline loops: CDR1 MGHRA, CDR2 YSYEKL. The CDR3 has 16 residues. DNA of the CDR3: TGCGCCAGCAGCCAAGGAGAGCCGGGCCTCGACTACGAGCAGTACTTC. Amino acid sequence: CASSQGEPGLDYEQYF.

This clonotype was observed a few times. The chain recombines TRBV20-1 with TRBJ2-7; D unresolved. The CDR3 is made up of 13 amino acids. Trimming shortened V by 3 bases and J by 3 bases, and 12 bases separated the two germline ends. From germline, CDR1 is DFQATT and CDR2 SNEGSKA (reference sequence). The CDR3 DNA reads as TGCAGTGCTAGCCCAACAGCTGACTACGAGCAGTACTTC. It is translated as CSASPTADYEQYF.

The rearrangement links TRBV30 to TRBJ1-3; D is undetermined. The V gene's germline CDR1 is GTSNPN and CDR2 SVGIG (reference sequence). The ends were cut back, 0 bases at V and 0 bases at J, with 9 bases in the middle. The CDR3 is made up of 15 amino acids. Written as DNA, the CDR3 is TGTGCCTGGAGTGTGGGCAGCACCTCTGGAAACACCATATATTTT. Protein: CAWSVGSTSGNTIYF.

Only a few counts were recorded for this clonotype. This chain connects TRBV10-3 to TRBJ2-1; D ambiguous. The germline V gene has CDR1 ENHRY and CDR2 SYGVKD. With 6 bases removed from V and 13 bases from J, the gap between germline ends came to 13 bases. This CDR3 spans 11 amino acids. CDR3 sequence reads: CAISQDRSQFF. The DNA of the CDR3 is TGTGCCATCAGCCAAGACCGCTCCCAGTTCTTC.

The chain uses TRBV29-1 and TRBJ2-1, with 9 bases identical to TRBD1. CDR3 length: 12 amino acids. V was clipped by 7 bases and J by 8 bases; unmatched bases: 6. Germline CDR1 is SQVTM and CDR2 is ANQGSEA. The CDR3 sequence: CSAGTGSYEQFF. The DNA for the CDR3 is TGCAGCGCCGGGACAGGGAGTTATGAGCAGTTCTTC.

There are a few counts of this clonotype. The chain has TRBV29-1 and TRBJ2-5, with a possible D match to TRBD2 (7 bases). V lost 8 bases and J 4 bases, leaving 20 bases between the germline ends. This CDR3 spans 14 amino acids. Germline CDR1 SQVTM, CDR2 ANQGSEA. CDR3 sequence (DNA): TGCAGCCCTCGACTTGCGGGGGCCCCAGAGACCCAGTACTTC. It is translated as CSPRLAGAPETQYF.

This chain joins TRBV20-1 and TRBJ2-2; TRBD1 or TRBD2 may be the D gene (5 bases each). V was trimmed by 0 bases and J by 7 bases, leaving 12 bases between them. Germline V gene data show CDR1 as DFQATT and CDR2 as SNEGSKA (reference sequence). This CDR3 spans 14 amino acids. The CDR3: CSARDRGADGELFF. CDR3 DNA sequence: TGCAGTGCTAGAGATCGAGGGGCAGACGGGGAGCTGTTTTTT.

This clonotype showed up just a few times. The rearrangement joins TRBV25-1 to TRBJ1-1; no clear D gene. Germline loops: CDR1 MGHDK, CDR2 SYGVNS. There are 14 residues in the CDR3. V lost 1 base and J 4 bases, leaving 10 bases between the germline ends. Written as DNA, the CDR3 is TGTGCCAGCAGTGAATCACAGAAAGGCACTGAAGCTTTCTTT. Encoded protein: CASSESQKGTEAFF.

This clonotype has more than one count but fewer than ten. The V call is TRBV20-1, the J call TRBJ1-6; TRBD1 aligns across 9 bases. Germline CDR1 DFQATT, CDR2 SNEGSKA (reference sequence). The ends lost 3 bases at V and 4 bases at J; junction bases unmatched: 10. This CDR3 has 17 amino acids. The CDR3 here is CSASVTGGLGYNSPLHF. The CDR3 DNA sequence: TGCAGTGCTAGTGTTACAGGGGGCTTAGGATATAATTCACCCCTCCACTTT.